These 22 T cell receptor beta chains came from one sample sequenced in a study of blood T cell repertoires in COVID-19. Sequencing used immunoSEQ multiplex PCR; TCRdb keeps in-frame clones, though not all of them. The sample includes around 81,000 clones, approximately 80% of them seen just once. Sequencing was done on a sample of peripheral blood. The receptors derive from a human donor in a cohort sampled during active COVID-19.

The chain has TRBV6-2 or TRBV6-3 and TRBJ2-1; TRBD2 matches at 12 bases. This CDR3 has 15 residues. J gave up 8 bases and V 4 bases, and 6 bases lay outside the gene matches. Germline CDR1 is MNHEY and CDR2 is SVGEGT. The CDR3 DNA reads TGTGCCAGCAGTTCGACTAGCGGGGGAGCCGATGAGCAGTTCTTC. Protein product: CASSSTSGGADEQFF.

The chain links TRBV10-3 to TRBJ1-1; tentatively, D is TRBD1 (6 bases). This CDR3 has 16 residues. Deletions cut 4 bases from V and 1 base from J, with 16 bases between. Germline V gene data show CDR1 as ENHRY and CDR2 as SYGVKD. DNA of the CDR3: TGTGCCATCAGTGGTACAGGGTTGAGGGGGAACACTGAAGCTTTCTTT. Translation gives CAISGTGLRGNTEAFF.

The chain recombines TRBV6-6 with TRBJ2-7; perhaps TRBD2 as D (5 bases). The CDR3 contains 14 residues. The V gene's germline CDR1 is MNHNY and CDR2 SVGAGI (reference sequence). The CDR3 is CATSFGVGSYEQYV. The DNA for the CDR3 is TGTGCCACCAGTTTCGGGGTCGGCTCCTACGAGCAGTACGTC.

This clone was observed a handful of times. CDR3 protein: CASTGTRDQPQHF. CDR3 bases: TGTGCCAGCACCGGGACTAGGGATCAGCCCCAGCATTTT. The chain combines TRBV28 with TRBJ1-5; a possible D gene is TRBD1 (5 bases). Germline CDR1 reads MDHEN; CDR2 reads SYDVKM. The CDR3 has 13 amino acids. The V and J ends lost 7 bases and 5 bases respectively, with 12 bases between them.

The rearrangement links TRBV7-2 to TRBJ1-1, with TRBD1 as a possible D gene (6 bases). Looked up from germline, CDR1 is SGHTA and CDR2 is FQGNSA. CDR3 length: 15 residues. Trimming stripped 1 base from V and 6 bases from J, with 15 bases between. The CDR3 sequence is CASSLDGGPMAEAFF. CDR3 nucleotide sequence: TGTGCCAGCAGCTTAGACGGGGGGCCTATGGCTGAAGCTTTCTTT.

The chain combines TRBV7-9 with TRBJ2-5; weak D call: TRBD2 (6 bases). The V gene's germline CDR1 is SEHNR and CDR2 FQNEAQ (reference sequence). V lost 5 bases, J lost 5 bases, and 15 bases lay in between. The CDR3 is made up of 14 amino acids. CDR3 sequence reads: CASSPPPGRETQYF. Written as DNA, the CDR3 is TGTGCCAGCAGCCCACCCCCAGGGAGGGAGACCCAGTACTTC.

The chain carries TRBV18 and TRBJ2-5, with 9 nucleotides matching TRBD2. The CDR3 sequence is 13 residues long. Trimming removed 6 bases from V and 5 bases from J; junction bases left unmatched: 4. In germline, CDR1 is KGHSH, CDR2 LQKENI. This CDR3 is CASSFGLAETQYF. CDR3 in DNA: TGTGCCAGCTCCTTCGGACTAGCGGAGACCCAGTACTTC.

The chain joins TRBV3-1 (or the pseudogene TRBV3-2) to TRBJ1-5; possibly TRBD1 for D (5 bases). Trimming removed 0 bases at V and 6 bases at J, with 12 bases between. This CDR3 comprises 15 residues. CDR1 and CDR2 from the germline V gene are LGHDT and YNNKEL (reference sequence). The DNA for the CDR3 is TGTGCCAGCAGCCAAGAGGGGGGGTATGGTCAGCCCCAGCATTTT. It is translated as CASSQEGGYGQPQHF.

V and J are TRBV28 and TRBJ1-2; 9 bases are a match to TRBD1. The trim removed 6 bases at V and 5 bases at J, leaving 7 bases unmatched. Per the germline V gene, CDR1 is MDHEN and CDR2 is SYDVKM. The CDR3 spans 14 residues. CDR3 sequence reads: CASSSGQGTYGYTF. The CDR3 DNA reads TGTGCCAGCAGCTCCGGACAGGGGACATATGGCTACACCTTC.

This clone has just a few counts. The rearrangement joins TRBV28 to TRBJ1-5, with TRBD1 as a possible D gene (6 bases). This CDR3 is built from 12 residues. V lost 8 bases and J 3 bases, leaving 8 bases between the germline ends. Germline V gene sequence: CDR1 MDHEN, CDR2 SYDVKM. The CDR3 coding sequence is TGTGCCAGCGGGGGCCTCAATCAGCCCCAGCATTTT. Translation gives CASGGLNQPQHF.

This chain joins TRBV3-1 (or the pseudogene TRBV3-2) and TRBJ2-1; D ambiguous. The CDR3 contains 12 residues. Trimming removed 2 bases from V and 8 bases from J, with 7 bases in between. The V gene's germline CDR1 is LGHDT and CDR2 YNNKEL (reference sequence). CDR3 region: CASSQTRHEQFF. In nucleotides, the CDR3 is TGTGCCAGCAGCCAAACGAGGCATGAGCAGTTCTTC.

This chain links TRBV6-2 or TRBV6-3 with TRBJ2-1; D is possibly TRBD2 (6 bases). V shed 2 bases and J shed 2 bases, with 13 bases lying between them. The CDR3 is 16 amino acids. Germline V CDR1 and CDR2: MNHEY, SVGEGT. CDR3 sequence: CASSYLALPPYNEQFF. The CDR3 DNA sequence: TGTGCCAGCAGTTACCTAGCGTTACCCCCCTACAATGAGCAGTTCTTC.

This chain connects TRBV7-2 to TRBJ2-5; 7 bases align to TRBD1. V gave up 0 bases and J gave up 5 bases; unmatched junction bases: 3. This CDR3 has 14 residues. Germline V gene lookup returns CDR1 SGHTA and CDR2 FQGNSA. This CDR3 reads CASSLANRGETQYF. The DNA for the CDR3 is TGTGCCAGCAGCTTAGCGAACAGGGGTGAGACCCAGTACTTC.

This sequence joins TRBV29-1 and TRBJ2-5, with unresolved D. Per germline, CDR1 SQVTM and CDR2 ANQGSEA. The CDR3 length is 13 residues. The germline V and J ends were trimmed by 3 bases and 2 bases, with 10 bases remaining between them. The chain's CDR3 is CSVDLLGQETQYF. CDR3 in DNA: TGCAGCGTTGATTTGCTAGGTCAAGAGACCCAGTACTTC.

This rearrangement joins TRBV11-3 to TRBJ2-2; 8 nucleotides line up with TRBD2. Germline values: CDR1 SGHNT, CDR2 YENEEA. CDR3 length: 15 residues. V lost 7 bases to trimming and J lost 5 bases; unmatched junction nucleotides: 9. The CDR3: CASKPGGAGTGELFF. The CDR3 nucleotides read TGTGCCAGCAAACCCGGGGGGGCCGGGACCGGGGAGCTGTTTTTT.

The chain is built from TRBV7-3 and TRBJ1-1; 7 bases align to TRBD1. This CDR3 has 13 residues. CDR1 SGHTA and CDR2 FQGTGA come from the germline V gene. V gave up 4 bases and J gave up 3 bases; unmatched junction bases: 2. CDR3 bases: TGTGCCAGCAGCTCACAGGGGCACACTGAAGCTTTCTTT. This translates into CASSSQGHTEAFF.

CDR3 sequence reads: CASRPGTASGANVLTF. For the CDR3, the DNA is TGTGCCAGCAGACCAGGGACAGCCTCTGGGGCCAACGTCCTGACTTTC. This chain links TRBV28 with TRBJ2-6; 7 bases are a match to TRBD1. From germline, CDR1 is MDHEN and CDR2 SYDVKM. The CDR3 totals 16 residues. V shed 6 bases and J 0 bases; nucleotides not matched to a gene: 5.

V and J are TRBV11-3 and TRBJ2-1, with TRBD2 matching over 10 bases. Germline V gene sequence: CDR1 SGHNT, CDR2 YENEEA. The CDR3 length is 13 residues. V lost 1 base, J lost 9 bases, and 0 bases stayed unmatched. In nucleotides, the CDR3 is TGTGCCAGCAGCTTAGTAGCGGGAGGTGAGCAGTTCTTC. Translated, it gives CASSLVAGGEQFF.

The chain combines TRBV7-2 with TRBJ2-1; a possible D gene is TRBD2 (6 bases). Germline V gene sequence: CDR1 SGHTA, CDR2 FQGNSA. The CDR3 runs to 13 residues. V was clipped by 4 bases and J by 11 bases, with 15 bases between them. The CDR3 nucleotides read TGTGCCAGCAGCTCATCCCCCGGGGGTAAGCAGTTCTTC. Translation: CASSSSPGGKQFF.

The chain is built from TRBV4-1 and TRBJ2-3, with TRBD1 identical over 8 bases. CDR1 MGHRA and CDR2 YSYEKL come from the germline V gene. The CDR3 has 16 amino acids. Trimming at V came to 3 bases and at J to 1 base, leaving 6 bases not matched to a gene. DNA for the CDR3: TGCGCCAGCAGCCACACACCGGGACAGGGCACAGATACGCAGTATTTT. It specifies CASSHTPGQGTDTQYF.

The chain joins TRBV9 to TRBJ1-5; 7 nucleotides align to TRBD1. CDR1 and CDR2 from the germline V gene are SGDLS and YYNGEE. The length of the CDR3 is 14 residues. J gave up 5 bases and V 3 bases, and 5 bases lay outside the gene matches. CDR3 DNA sequence: TGTGCCAGCAGCGCACAGGGGTTCGATCAGCCCCAGCATTTT. Translating gives CASSAQGFDQPQHF.

This rearrangement joins TRBV11-3 to TRBJ1-1, with 8 bases that match TRBD1. The junction had 10 bases not matched to a gene; V was cut back by 5 bases and J by 5 bases. This CDR3 contains 15 residues. CDR1 and CDR2 from the germline V gene are SGHNT and YENEEA. The chain's CDR3 is CASSPEGQGRTEAFF. CDR3 sequence (DNA): TGTGCCAGCAGCCCCGAAGGACAGGGAAGGACTGAAGCTTTCTTT.